This passage covers 17 T cell receptor beta chains from one sample sequenced in a study of control samples from healthy donors and cancer patients. TCRdb's copy holds only in-frame clones and misses some; the assay was immunoSEQ multiplex PCR. The sample lists about 7,400 clones, approximately 81% occurring once. Sequencing was performed on PBMCs. These receptors all stem from a man in his 70s with lung cancer.

V gene TRBV3-1 (or the pseudogene TRBV3-2) combines with J gene TRBJ2-3, with TRBD2 identical over 11 bases. Germline V lookup: CDR1 LGHDT, CDR2 YNNKEL (reference sequence). The V segment lost 4 bases and the J segment 3 bases; nucleotides outside the gene matches: 6. CDR3 length: 16 amino acids. DNA for the CDR3: TGTGCCAGCAGCCTGTTAGCGGGAGGGCCGACAGATACGCAGTATTTT. Protein product: CASSLLAGGPTDTQYF.

The V call is TRBV28, the J call TRBJ2-2, with 7 nucleotides matching TRBD1. Per the germline V gene, CDR1 is MDHEN and CDR2 is SYDVKM. CDR3 length: 12 amino acids. Losses at the gene ends were 7 bases for V and 5 bases for J; bases not matched to a gene: 1. The CDR3 DNA follows: TGTGCCAGCAACAGGGGTACCGGGGAGCTGTTTTTT. Translated, it gives CASNRGTGELFF.

The table lists this clone with a count of one. The chain uses TRBV27 and TRBJ2-7; the D gene is possibly TRBD2 (5 bases). V dropped 5 bases and J dropped 2 bases, with 10 bases sitting between them. Germline V gene sequence: CDR1 MNHEY, CDR2 SMNVEV (reference sequence). The CDR3 is made up of 13 amino acids. CDR3 nucleotides: TGTGCCAGCAGTCCAGCGGATACCTACGAGCAGTACTTC. This codes for CASSPADTYEQYF.

V gene TRBV7-9 combines with J gene TRBJ2-1, with D tentatively TRBD2 (5 bases). Trimming removed 0 bases at V and 13 bases at J, with 10 bases between. CDR3 length: 12 amino acids. Germline V gene sequence: CDR1 SEHNR, CDR2 FQNEAQ (reference sequence). The CDR3 DNA sequence: TGTGCCAGCAGCTTAGCGCGGGCTTCACAGTTCTTC. Translation gives CASSLARASQFF.

The chain employs TRBV9 and TRBJ2-3; 9 nucleotides match TRBD2. Germline CDR1 is SGDLS and CDR2 is YYNGEE. The CDR3 runs 16 residues. V shed 0 bases, J shed 8 bases, and the junction held 10 bases outside the gene matches. CDR3 amino acids: CASSVVSSGEGGTQYF. Here the CDR3 DNA reads TGTGCCAGCAGCGTAGTCTCTAGCGGGGAAGGCGGTACGCAGTATTTT.

This clone occurred a few times. The rearrangement links TRBV18 to TRBJ1-2; D ambiguous. Germline V lookup: CDR1 KGHSH, CDR2 LQKENI. This CDR3 region has 11 residues. V lost 1 base and J lost 5, with 2 bases in between. CDR3 sequence reads: CASSPQYGYTF. The CDR3 DNA sequence: TGTGCCAGCTCACCACAGTATGGCTACACCTTC.

This clone appeared a few times. The chain is built from TRBV7-8 and TRBJ1-5, with D possibly being TRBD1 (5 bases). The CDR3 runs to 16 residues. Germline CDR1 SGHVS, CDR2 FQNEAQ. V was pared by 4 bases and J by 1 base, with 14 bases between. For the CDR3, the DNA is TGTGCCAGCAGCTGGGGAGGGACGGGAAGCAATCAGCCCCAGCATTTT. Protein product: CASSWGGTGSNQPQHF.

The chain links TRBV7-9 to TRBJ2-2; D is uncertain. This CDR3 has 13 amino acids. Germline V gene sequence: CDR1 SEHNR, CDR2 FQNEAQ (reference sequence). The ends were cut back, 2 bases at V and 5 bases at J, with 6 bases in the middle. The CDR3 region has the DNA TGTGCCAGCAGCTTAATCGAAACCGGGGAGCTGTTTTTT. Translated: CASSLIETGELFF.

With respect to this clone: The same CDR3 is also encoded by other DNA sequences in this sample. This rearrangement joins TRBV28 to TRBJ1-5; 7 bases fit TRBD1. J lost 2 bases, V lost 2 bases, and 3 bases had no gene match. Germline V gives CDR1 MDHEN, CDR2 SYDVKM. This CDR3 has 15 residues. CDR3 protein: CASSLGQGGNQPQHF. The CDR3 region has the DNA TGTGCCAGCAGTTTAGGTCAGGGGGGCAATCAGCCCCAGCATTTT.

This clone was recorded only once. The chain links TRBV5-1 to TRBJ2-1; TRBD2 is a possible D gene (6 bases). The length of the CDR3 is 16 residues. Deletions cut 4 bases from V and 3 bases from J, with 17 bases between. CDR1 SGHRS and CDR2 YFSETQ come from the germline V gene. Here the CDR3 reads CASSPSGGGNYNEQFF. DNA for the CDR3: TGCGCCAGCAGCCCCTCCGGGGGAGGTAACTACAATGAGCAGTTCTTC.

The chain carries TRBV11-2 and TRBJ2-3; D unresolved. The V gene's germline CDR1 is SGHAT and CDR2 FQNNGV. Between the trimmed V and J ends, which lost 0 bases and 4 bases, there was a span of 5 bases. The CDR3 consists of 13 residues. The chain's CDR3 is CASSLDPADTQYF. Here the CDR3 DNA reads TGTGCCAGCAGCTTAGATCCTGCAGATACGCAGTATTTT.

The rearrangement links TRBV15 to TRBJ2-5; 8 bases line up with TRBD1. From germline, CDR1 is LNHNV and CDR2 YYDKDF (reference sequence). This CDR3 has 15 residues. V shed 5 bases, J shed 5 bases, and the junction held 10 bases outside the gene matches. The CDR3 region is CATSVGQGDLETQYF. CDR3 sequence (DNA): TGTGCCACCAGCGTAGGACAGGGTGATTTGGAGACCCAGTACTTC.

This clone was seen only a few times. This rearrangement joins TRBV28 to TRBJ1-5; D may be TRBD1 (6 bases). The V gene lost 6 bases and the J gene lost 1 base, with 10 bases spanning the gap. Germline CDR1 is MDHEN and CDR2 is SYDVKM. The CDR3 runs to 14 residues. The DNA for the CDR3 is TGTGCCAGCAGGTTACAGGGAAGCAATCAGCCCCAGCATTTT. Translation: CASRLQGSNQPQHF.

The chain recombines TRBV25-1 with TRBJ2-6; D gene ambiguous. This CDR3 has 15 amino acids. V was trimmed by 1 base and J by 0 bases, leaving 4 bases between them. Germline values: CDR1 MGHDK, CDR2 SYGVNS. The CDR3 coding sequence is TGTGCCAGCAGTGAATGGGGCTCTGGGGCCAACGTCCTGACTTTC. The encoded protein is CASSEWGSGANVLTF.

In its sample, this clone was seen once. This chain joins TRBV18 and TRBJ1-6, with 7 positions matching TRBD1. This CDR3 is 14 amino acids long. The trim removed 4 bases at V and 7 bases at J, leaving 4 bases unmatched. Germline CDR1 is KGHSH and CDR2 is LQKENI. The chain's CDR3 is CASSRQGVNSPLHF. In nucleotides, the CDR3 is TGTGCCAGCTCACGGCAGGGGGTAAATTCACCCCTCCACTTT.

The V and J genes are TRBV11-2 and TRBJ1-1; 10 nucleotides line up with TRBD1. Germline CDR1 is SGHAT and CDR2 is FQNNGV. Trimming at V came to 0 bases and at J to 3 bases, leaving 1 base not matched to a gene. The CDR3 loop spans 15 amino acids. For the CDR3, the DNA is TGTGCCAGCAGCTTAGATGGGACAGGGGACACTGAAGCTTTCTTT. Translating gives CASSLDGTGDTEAFF.

The chain combines TRBV5-1 with TRBJ2-1; TRBD2 is a possible D gene (5 bases). The CDR3 runs to 14 residues. Trimming took off 4 bases at V and 0 bases at J, with 8 bases between the two ends. CDR1 is SGHRS, CDR2 YFSETQ, per germline. CDR3 sequence (DNA): TGCGCCAGCAGCGGCGAGGGCTCCTACAATGAGCAGTTCTTC. Translation: CASSGEGSYNEQFF.